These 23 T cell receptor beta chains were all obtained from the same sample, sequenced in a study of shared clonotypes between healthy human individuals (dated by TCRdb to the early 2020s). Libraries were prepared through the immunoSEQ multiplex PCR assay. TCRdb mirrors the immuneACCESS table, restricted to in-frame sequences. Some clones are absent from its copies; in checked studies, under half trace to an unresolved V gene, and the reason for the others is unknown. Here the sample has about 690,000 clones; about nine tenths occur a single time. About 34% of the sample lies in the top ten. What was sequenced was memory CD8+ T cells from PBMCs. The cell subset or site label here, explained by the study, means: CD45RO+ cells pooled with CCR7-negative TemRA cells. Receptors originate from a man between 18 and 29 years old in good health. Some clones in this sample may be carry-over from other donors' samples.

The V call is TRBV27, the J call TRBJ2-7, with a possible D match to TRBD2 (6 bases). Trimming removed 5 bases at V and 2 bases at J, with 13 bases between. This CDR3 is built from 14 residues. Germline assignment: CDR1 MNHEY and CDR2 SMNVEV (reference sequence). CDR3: CASSPSGLPYEQYF. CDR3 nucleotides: TGTGCCAGCAGTCCCTCGGGACTGCCCTACGAGCAGTACTTC.

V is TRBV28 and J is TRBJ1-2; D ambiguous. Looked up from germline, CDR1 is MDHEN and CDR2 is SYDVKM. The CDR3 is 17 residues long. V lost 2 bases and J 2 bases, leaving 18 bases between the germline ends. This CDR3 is CASSLRVSGSGNYGYTF. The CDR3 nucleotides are TGTGCCAGCAGTTTAAGGGTGTCGGGGAGCGGCAACTATGGCTACACCTTC.

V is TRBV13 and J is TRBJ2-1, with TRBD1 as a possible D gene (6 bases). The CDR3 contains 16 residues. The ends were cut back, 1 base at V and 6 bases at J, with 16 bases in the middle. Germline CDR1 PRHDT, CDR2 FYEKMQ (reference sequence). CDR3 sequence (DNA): TGTGCCAGCAGCTTAGTTACAGGGACCTTAGCCAATGAGCAGTTCTTC. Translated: CASSLVTGTLANEQFF.

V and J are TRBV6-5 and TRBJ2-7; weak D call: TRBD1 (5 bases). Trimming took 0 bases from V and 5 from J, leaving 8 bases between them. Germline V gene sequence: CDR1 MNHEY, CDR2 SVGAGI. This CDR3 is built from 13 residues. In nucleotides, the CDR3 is TGTGCCAGCAGTTACTCAGGGGATGACGAGCAGTACTTC. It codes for CASSYSGDDEQYF.

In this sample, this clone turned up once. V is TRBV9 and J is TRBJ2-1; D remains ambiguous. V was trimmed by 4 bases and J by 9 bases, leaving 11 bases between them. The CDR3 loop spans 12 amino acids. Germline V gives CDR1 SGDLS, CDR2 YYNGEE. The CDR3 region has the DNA TGTGCCAGCAGCCCCATGGTAGGTGAGCAGTTCTTC. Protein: CASSPMVGEQFF.

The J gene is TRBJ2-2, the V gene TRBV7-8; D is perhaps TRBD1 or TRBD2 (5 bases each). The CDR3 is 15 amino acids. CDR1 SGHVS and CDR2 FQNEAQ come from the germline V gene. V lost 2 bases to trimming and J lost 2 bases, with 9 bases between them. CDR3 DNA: TGTGCCAGCAGCTTAAAGGGACGAAACACCGGGGAGCTGTTTTTT. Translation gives CASSLKGRNTGELFF.

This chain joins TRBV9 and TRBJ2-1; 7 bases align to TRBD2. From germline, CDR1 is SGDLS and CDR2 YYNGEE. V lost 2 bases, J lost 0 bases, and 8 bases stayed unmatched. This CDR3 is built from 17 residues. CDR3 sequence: CASSVRLATSSYNEQFF. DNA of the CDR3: TGTGCCAGCAGCGTCCGACTAGCAACTAGCTCCTACAATGAGCAGTTCTTC.

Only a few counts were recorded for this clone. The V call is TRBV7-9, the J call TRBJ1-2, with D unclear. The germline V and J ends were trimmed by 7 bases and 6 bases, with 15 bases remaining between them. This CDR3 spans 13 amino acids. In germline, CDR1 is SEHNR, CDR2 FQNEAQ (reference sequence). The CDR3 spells CASTLWTRDGYTF. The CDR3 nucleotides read TGTGCCAGCACCTTGTGGACCCGTGATGGCTACACCTTC.

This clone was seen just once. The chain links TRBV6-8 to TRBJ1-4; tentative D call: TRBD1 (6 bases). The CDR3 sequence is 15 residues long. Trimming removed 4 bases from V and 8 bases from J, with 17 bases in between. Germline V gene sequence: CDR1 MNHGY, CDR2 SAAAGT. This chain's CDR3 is CASSCRTASLEKLFF. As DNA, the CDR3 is TGTGCCAGCAGTTGCCGGACAGCTTCGTTAGAAAAACTGTTTTTT.

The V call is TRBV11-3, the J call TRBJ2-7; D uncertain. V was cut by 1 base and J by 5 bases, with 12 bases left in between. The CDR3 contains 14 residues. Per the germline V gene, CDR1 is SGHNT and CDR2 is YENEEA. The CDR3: CASSLGSGQHEQYF. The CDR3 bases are TGTGCCAGCAGCTTAGGATCTGGGCAGCACGAGCAGTACTTC.

CDR3 residues: CASSPYSVNEQFF. DNA for the CDR3: TGTGCCAGTAGTCCATATTCCGTCAATGAGCAGTTCTTC. This sequence joins TRBV19 and TRBJ2-1; D call uncertain. The CDR3 totals 13 residues. V lost 5 bases and J 6 bases, leaving 11 bases between the germline ends. Germline loops: CDR1 LNHDA, CDR2 SQIVND (reference sequence). Combining the CDR3 with reference TRBV19 and TRBJ2-1 gives the whole variable domain DGGITQSPKYLFRKEGQNVTLSCEQNLNHDAMYWYRQDPGQGLRLIYYSQIVNDFQKGDIAEGYSVSREKKESFPLTVTSAQKNPTAFYLCASSPYSVNEQFFGPGTRLTVL.

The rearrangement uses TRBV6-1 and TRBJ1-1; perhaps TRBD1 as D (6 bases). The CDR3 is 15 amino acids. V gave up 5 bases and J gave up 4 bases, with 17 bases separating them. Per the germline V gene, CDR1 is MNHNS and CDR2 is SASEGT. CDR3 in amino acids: CASSQLKGGGTEAFF. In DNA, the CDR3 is TGTGCCAGCAGTCAACTCAAGGGGGGGGGCACTGAAGCTTTCTTT.

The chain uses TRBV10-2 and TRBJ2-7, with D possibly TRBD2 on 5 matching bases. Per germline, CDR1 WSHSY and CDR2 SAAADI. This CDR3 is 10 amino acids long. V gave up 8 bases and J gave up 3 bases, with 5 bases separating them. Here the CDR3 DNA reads TGCGCCAGCGGAGGCTACGAGCAGTACTTC. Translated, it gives CASGGYEQYF.

The CDR3 region is CASSLSDQEQFF. In DNA, the CDR3 is TGTGCCAGCAGCTTATCAGATCAGGAGCAGTTCTTC. V usage is TRBV7-3 and J usage is TRBJ2-1; D gene uncertain. Germline lookup yields CDR1 SGHTA and CDR2 FQGTGA. The CDR3 is 12 residues long. V lost 2 bases to trimming and J lost 10 bases, with 9 bases between them.

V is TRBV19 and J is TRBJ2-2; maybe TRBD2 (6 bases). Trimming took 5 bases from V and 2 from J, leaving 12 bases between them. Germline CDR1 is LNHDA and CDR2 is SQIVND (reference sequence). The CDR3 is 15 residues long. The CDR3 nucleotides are TGTGCCAGTAGTGTTTGGAGGGACAACACCGGGGAGCTGTTTTTT. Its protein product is CASSVWRDNTGELFF.

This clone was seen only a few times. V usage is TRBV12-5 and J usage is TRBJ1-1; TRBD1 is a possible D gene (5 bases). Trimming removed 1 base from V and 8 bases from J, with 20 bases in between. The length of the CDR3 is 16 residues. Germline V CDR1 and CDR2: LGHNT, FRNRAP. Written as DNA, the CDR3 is TGTGCTAGTGGTTTGGCTCTGGGGCAGGGCTCTCCGGAAGCTTTCTTT. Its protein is CASGLALGQGSPEAFF.

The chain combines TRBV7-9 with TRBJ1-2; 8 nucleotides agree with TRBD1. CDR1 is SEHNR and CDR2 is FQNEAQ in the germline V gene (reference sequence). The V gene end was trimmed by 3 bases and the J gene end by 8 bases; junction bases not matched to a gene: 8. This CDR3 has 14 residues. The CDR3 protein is CASSFTGTGLGYTF. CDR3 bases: TGTGCCAGCAGCTTCACCGGGACAGGATTAGGCTACACCTTC.

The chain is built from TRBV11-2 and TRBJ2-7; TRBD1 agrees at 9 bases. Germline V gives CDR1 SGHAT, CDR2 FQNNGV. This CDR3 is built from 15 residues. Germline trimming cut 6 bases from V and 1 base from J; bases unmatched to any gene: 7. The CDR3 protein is CASRLPGQGSYEQYF. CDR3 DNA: TGTGCCAGCAGATTGCCGGGACAGGGTTCCTACGAGCAGTACTTC. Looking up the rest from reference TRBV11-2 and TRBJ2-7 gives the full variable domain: EAGVAQSPRYKIIEKRQSVAFWCNPISGHATLYWYQQILGQGPKLLIQFQNNGVVDDSQLPKDRFSAERLKGVDSTLKIQPAKLEDSAVYLCASRLPGQGSYEQYFGPGTRLTVT.

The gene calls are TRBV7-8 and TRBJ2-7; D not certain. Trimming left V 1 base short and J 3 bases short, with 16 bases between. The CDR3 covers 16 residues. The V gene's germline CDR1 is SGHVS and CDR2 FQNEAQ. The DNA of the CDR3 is TGTGCCAGCAGCTTAGGTGGCCCCCCGTTCATCTACGAGCAGTACTTC. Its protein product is CASSLGGPPFIYEQYF.

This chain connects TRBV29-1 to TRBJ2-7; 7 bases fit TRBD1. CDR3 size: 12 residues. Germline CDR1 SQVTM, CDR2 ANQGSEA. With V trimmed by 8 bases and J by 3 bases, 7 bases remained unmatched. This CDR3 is CSTWDSNYEQYF. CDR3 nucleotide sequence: TGCAGCACATGGGACAGCAACTACGAGCAGTACTTC.

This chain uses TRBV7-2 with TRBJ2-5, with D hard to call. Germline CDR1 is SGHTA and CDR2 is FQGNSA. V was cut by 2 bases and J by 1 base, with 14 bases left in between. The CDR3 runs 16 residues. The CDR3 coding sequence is TGTGCCAGCAGCTTATTTGGCAGCCTCTTCCAAGAGACCCAGTACTTC. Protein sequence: CASSLFGSLFQETQYF.

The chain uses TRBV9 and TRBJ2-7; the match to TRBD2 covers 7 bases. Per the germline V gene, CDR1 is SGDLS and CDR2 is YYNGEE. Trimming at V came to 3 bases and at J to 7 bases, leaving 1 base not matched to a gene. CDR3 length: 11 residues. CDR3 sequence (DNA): TGTGCCAGCAGCGGAGCGGGAGAGCAGTACTTC. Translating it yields CASSGAGEQYF.

The CDR3 region is CATAAGQSYEQYF. The DNA for the CDR3 is TGTGCCACCGCCGCCGGGCAGTCCTACGAGCAGTACTTC. The chain joins TRBV27 to TRBJ2-7; D is unresolved. Germline CDR1 MNHEY, CDR2 SMNVEV (reference sequence). Trimming took off 10 bases at V and 1 base at J, with 14 bases between the two ends. The CDR3 is made up of 13 amino acids.